The rows below give T cell receptor beta chains drawn from one sample of a study of blood T cell repertoires in COVID-19. Generated by immunoSEQ multiplex PCR, the TCRdb table keeps only in-frame clones and is missing some. Of 30,000 to 35,000 clones in the sample, 85% to 90% were seen once. Material for sequencing was peripheral blood. The receptors were gathered from a man aged 65-85 years with acute or convalescent COVID-19. CDR3s leave out the opening cysteine and the closing phenylalanine or tryptophan. D genes are given only for firm matches.

d_call v_call cdr3_aa
. TRBV28 ASSSRDEQF
. TRBV12-3/TRBV12-4 ASTAIGNTIY
. TRBV6-2/TRBV6-3 ASSSGWIYEQY
TRBD2 TRBV20-1 SASDLRTSEGGEQF
. TRBV4-2 ASSQERGQISWETQY
TRBD1 TRBV20-1 SASTGGAPSGANVLT
TRBD1 TRBV18 ASSPVTGGSYYGYT
TRBD2 TRBV6-5 ASSATSGPYEQY
TRBD1 TRBV3-1/TRBV3-2 ASSQVGQGSTDTQY
TRBD1 TRBV6-5 ASSYFRTGKAEAF
. TRBV19 ASSRRGDGNTIY